A selection of T cell receptor beta chains follows, all from one sample in a study of regulatory T cells in long-lasting Graves disease. MiXCR was run by TCRdb on the multiplex PCR reads, yielding one entry per CDR3 protein. Among approximately 400,000 distinct CDR3 sequences listed, roughly a quarter were seen once. The specimen was peripheral blood mononuclear cells (PBMCs), collected when the disease was refractory, from a patient treated with antithyroid drugs. Source of these receptors: a female donor with Graves disease. The CDR3 runs from the conserved cysteine through the conserved F or W. A D gene is named only where the DNA matches it firmly. Not all rows give a size; the values are once, few, many and, for expanded clones, a class.

v_gene: TRBV29-1; abundance: few; d_gene: .; j_gene: TRBJ1-2; CDR3nt: TGCAGCGTTCCCAAAGGTGGGGGGCGCGGGCTCTATGGCTACACCTTC; CDR3aa: CSVPKGGGRGLYGYTF
v_gene: TRBV2; abundance: .; d_gene: .; j_gene: TRBJ1-2; CDR3nt: TGTGCCAGCAGAGGGGACCGGGGGAATACCCCGGGGATGACCTATGGCTACACCTTC; CDR3aa: CASRGDRGNTPGMTYGYTF
v_gene: TRBV6-5; abundance: .; d_gene: .; j_gene: TRBJ1-5; CDR3nt: TGTGCCAGCGGTTACTCGAGTACGGGGGAGCCCCAGCATTTT; CDR3aa: CASGYSSTGEPQHF
v_gene: TRBV5-1; abundance: .; d_gene: .; j_gene: TRBJ2-2; CDR3nt: TGCGCCAGCAGTCAGACCGGGACCGAACTCGGGGAGCTGTTTTTT; CDR3aa: CASSQTGTELGELFF
v_gene: TRBV5-1; abundance: few; d_gene: .; j_gene: TRBJ1-5; CDR3nt: TGCGCCAGCAGCTTGGAAGGACCTCCATCACAGCCCCAGCATTTT; CDR3aa: CASSLEGPPSQPQHF
v_gene: TRBV9; abundance: .; d_gene: .; j_gene: TRBJ1-1; CDR3nt: TGTGCCAGCAGCGTAGGGAACAGAGCTAACACTGAAGCTTTCTTT; CDR3aa: CASSVGNRANTEAFF
v_gene: TRBV20-1; abundance: many; d_gene: .; j_gene: TRBJ1-6; CDR3nt: TGCAGTGTTGTGACAGGAGAGAATTCACCCCTCCACTTT; CDR3aa: CSVVTGENSPLHF
v_gene: TRBV19; abundance: .; d_gene: .; j_gene: TRBJ1-2; CDR3nt: TGTGCCAGTAGTATAAGTACGCGGGTTAATTATGGCTACACCTTC; CDR3aa: CASSISTRVNYGYTF
v_gene: TRBV2; abundance: many; d_gene: .; j_gene: TRBJ1-4; CDR3nt: TGTGCCAGCAGTGAAATCGGGCAGAGTAATGAAAAACTGTTTTTT; CDR3aa: CASSEIGQSNEKLFF
v_gene: TRBV10-3; abundance: many; d_gene: TRBD2; j_gene: TRBJ2-7; CDR3nt: TGTGCCATCAGTGCCCCCCCTCGACTAGCGGGAGCGGGGGAGCAGTACTTC; CDR3aa: CAISAPPRLAGAGEQYF
v_gene: TRBV28; abundance: .; d_gene: TRBD1; j_gene: TRBJ1-6; CDR3nt: TGTGCCAGCAGTTTACGAACCGGGACAGGGATGGATTCACCCCTCCACTTT; CDR3aa: CASSLRTGTGMDSPLHF
v_gene: TRBV28; abundance: many; d_gene: .; j_gene: TRBJ1-2; CDR3nt: TGTGCCAGCACAGAACAGGGCGCGCTAAAGGGCTACACCTTC; CDR3aa: CASTEQGALKGYTF
v_gene: TRBV5-6; abundance: many; d_gene: .; j_gene: TRBJ2-7; CDR3nt: TGTGCCAGCAGCATGCGGACAGCTGTCTACGAGCAGTACTTC; CDR3aa: CASSMRTAVYEQYF
v_gene: TRBV2; abundance: .; d_gene: TRBD1; j_gene: TRBJ2-7; CDR3nt: TGTGCCAGCCATCGGACAGGGTTAGCCTACGAGCGGTACTTC; CDR3aa: CASHRTGLAYERYF
v_gene: TRBV12-5; abundance: .; d_gene: .; j_gene: TRBJ2-3; CDR3nt: TGTGCTAGTGGTTTAGACCGACGGGCAGATACGCAGTATTTT; CDR3aa: CASGLDRRADTQYF
v_gene: TRBV27; abundance: .; d_gene: .; j_gene: TRBJ2-1; CDR3nt: TGTGCCAGCAGTGAGCTTAGGGGCGTAATATACAATGAGCAGTTCTTC; CDR3aa: CASSELRGVIYNEQFF
v_gene: TRBV28; abundance: .; d_gene: .; j_gene: TRBJ1-1; CDR3nt: TGTGCCAGCCAATTTTCGGGCACTGAAGCTTTCTTT; CDR3aa: CASQFSGTEAFF
v_gene: TRBV6-2/TRBV6-3; abundance: many; d_gene: .; j_gene: TRBJ1-1; CDR3nt: TGTGCCAGCAGTTCCCCGGGGGGGACGAGGGTGAACACTGAAGCTTTCTTT; CDR3aa: CASSSPGGTRVNTEAFF
v_gene: TRBV5-5; abundance: .; d_gene: TRBD2; j_gene: TRBJ2-3; CDR3nt: TGTGCCAGCAGCTTGGTTAGCGGGAGCACAGATACGCAGTATTTT; CDR3aa: CASSLVSGSTDTQYF
v_gene: TRBV18; abundance: few; d_gene: .; j_gene: TRBJ1-1; CDR3nt: TGTGCCAGCTCACCAGACTGGGACGCTTCGAACACTGAAGCTTTCTTT; CDR3aa: CASSPDWDASNTEAFF
v_gene: TRBV12-3/TRBV12-4; abundance: many; d_gene: TRBD1; j_gene: TRBJ2-2; CDR3nt: TGTGCCAGCAGTGACGGGACAGGGCGGCTGTTTTTT; CDR3aa: CASSDGTGRLFF
v_gene: TRBV10-3; abundance: .; d_gene: .; j_gene: TRBJ2-7; CDR3nt: TGTGCCATCAGTACGGGGACGCCGAGCTCCTACGAGCAGTACTTC; CDR3aa: CAISTGTPSSYEQYF
v_gene: TRBV7-9; abundance: few; d_gene: .; j_gene: TRBJ1-4; CDR3nt: TGTGCCAGCAGCTCCGAAGGAGGTCACACTAATGAAAAACTGTTTTTT; CDR3aa: CASSSEGGHTNEKLFF
v_gene: TRBV6-1; abundance: .; d_gene: .; j_gene: TRBJ1-1; CDR3nt: TGTGCCAGCGGCGGAGGGATCAGTTCTTCTGGTGAAGCTTTCTTT; CDR3aa: CASGGGISSSGEAFF
v_gene: TRBV20-1; abundance: .; d_gene: TRBD2; j_gene: TRBJ2-7; CDR3nt: TGCAGTGCTTCCCCGGCGGGAGGACCCTACGAGCAGTACTTC; CDR3aa: CSASPAGGPYEQYF
v_gene: TRBV14; abundance: few; d_gene: TRBD2; j_gene: TRBJ2-5; CDR3nt: TGTGCCAGCAGCCAAATAAGCGGGAGATCAGAGACCCAGTACTTC; CDR3aa: CASSQISGRSETQYF
v_gene: TRBV15; abundance: many; d_gene: .; j_gene: TRBJ1-1; CDR3nt: TGTGCCACCAGCAGAGCCCCGGCAGGGAGGGCCACTGAAGCTTTCTTT; CDR3aa: CATSRAPAGRATEAFF
v_gene: TRBV6-1; abundance: many; d_gene: .; j_gene: TRBJ2-2; CDR3nt: TGTGCCAGGTTCCGACTAGAGGCCGGGGAGCTGTTTTTT; CDR3aa: CARFRLEAGELFF
v_gene: TRBV5-5; abundance: .; d_gene: TRBD1; j_gene: TRBJ1-3; CDR3nt: TGTGCCAGCAGCTTGGCGACAGGGGAAGGAAACACCATATATTTT; CDR3aa: CASSLATGEGNTIYF
v_gene: TRBV7-8; abundance: many; d_gene: TRBD1; j_gene: TRBJ2-7; CDR3nt: TGTGCCAGCAGCTTAGTCGACAGGGTCGGGAACGAGCAGTACTTC; CDR3aa: CASSLVDRVGNEQYF
v_gene: TRBV2; abundance: many; d_gene: TRBD2; j_gene: TRBJ2-5; CDR3nt: TGTGCCAGCAGTGTAAATAGCGGGAGCAAGACCCAGTACTTC; CDR3aa: CASSVNSGSKTQYF
v_gene: TRBV28; abundance: many; d_gene: .; j_gene: TRBJ2-7; CDR3nt: TGTGCCAGCAGTTCGATAGCCTACGAGCAGTACTTC; CDR3aa: CASSSIAYEQYF
v_gene: TRBV5-4; abundance: .; d_gene: TRBD2; j_gene: TRBJ2-2; CDR3nt: TGTGCCAGCAGCCCTAAGGGACTAGCGGGAACGAACACCGGGGAGCTGTTTTTT; CDR3aa: CASSPKGLAGTNTGELFF
v_gene: TRBV15; abundance: many; d_gene: TRBD1; j_gene: TRBJ2-5; CDR3nt: TGTGCCACCAGCGAGGGACAGGGGAATCAAGAGACCCAGTACTTC; CDR3aa: CATSEGQGNQETQYF
v_gene: TRBV20-1; abundance: many; d_gene: .; j_gene: TRBJ1-5; CDR3nt: TGCAGTGCTAGAGTGGGGGGTTCGGGTCAGCCCCAGCATTTT; CDR3aa: CSARVGGSGQPQHF
v_gene: TRBV5-1; abundance: .; d_gene: .; j_gene: TRBJ1-2; CDR3nt: TGCGCCAGCAGCTTGCGGGACTTTGGTGGCTACACCTTC; CDR3aa: CASSLRDFGGYTF
v_gene: TRBV4-3; abundance: few; d_gene: .; j_gene: TRBJ2-7; CDR3nt: TGCGCCAGCAGGGACCGACAGGAAAACACCTACGAGCAGTACTTC; CDR3aa: CASRDRQENTYEQYF
v_gene: TRBV12-3/TRBV12-4; abundance: .; d_gene: TRBD1; j_gene: TRBJ2-3; CDR3nt: TGTGCCAGCAGTGGACAGGGGAAGGGTACGCAGTATTTT; CDR3aa: CASSGQGKGTQYF
v_gene: TRBV3-1; abundance: .; d_gene: .; j_gene: TRBJ2-7; CDR3nt: TGTGCCAGCAGCCAAGAGCTGGTATCTTACCTGGACGAGCAGTACTTC; CDR3aa: CASSQELVSYLDEQYF
v_gene: TRBV30; abundance: .; d_gene: .; j_gene: TRBJ1-6; CDR3nt: TGTGCCTGGAGGGCAGAGAATAATTCACCCCTCCACTTT; CDR3aa: CAWRAENNSPLHF
v_gene: TRBV20-1; abundance: .; d_gene: TRBD2; j_gene: TRBJ2-7; CDR3nt: TGCAGTGTGGCACCGGGACTAGCTGGGGGCGAGCAGTACTTC; CDR3aa: CSVAPGLAGGEQYF
v_gene: TRBV7-2; abundance: many; d_gene: .; j_gene: TRBJ2-2; CDR3nt: TGTGCCAGCAGCTTAGCGACGCGAACCGGGGAGCTGTTTTTT; CDR3aa: CASSLATRTGELFF
v_gene: TRBV20-1; abundance: .; d_gene: TRBD1; j_gene: TRBJ2-5; CDR3nt: TGCAGTGCTTACCAGGGGGCTGAGACCCAGTACTTC; CDR3aa: CSAYQGAETQYF
v_gene: TRBV18; abundance: .; d_gene: .; j_gene: TRBJ2-7; CDR3nt: TGTGCCAGCTCACCAGTCAGGACCACATACGAGCAGCACTTC; CDR3aa: CASSPVRTTYEQHF
v_gene: TRBV5-1; abundance: .; d_gene: .; j_gene: TRBJ2-7; CDR3nt: TGCGCCAGCAGCTTGGCCTCCGGACAGTTCTCCTCCTACGAGCAGTACTTC; CDR3aa: CASSLASGQFSSYEQYF
v_gene: TRBV18; abundance: .; d_gene: TRBD2; j_gene: TRBJ2-7; CDR3nt: TGTGCCAGCTCATCCCAATCCCCGGGAGGGGCTGGGCAGTACTTC; CDR3aa: CASSSQSPGGAGQYF
v_gene: TRBV30; abundance: .; d_gene: TRBD1; j_gene: TRBJ1-5; CDR3nt: TGTGCCTGGAGAGAGACAGGGGTTGGCAATCAGCCCCAGCATTTT; CDR3aa: CAWRETGVGNQPQHF
v_gene: TRBV7-2; abundance: .; d_gene: .; j_gene: TRBJ2-7; CDR3nt: TGTGCCAGCAGCTTCCACTATTCCTACGAGCAGTACTTC; CDR3aa: CASSFHYSYEQYF
v_gene: TRBV7-8; abundance: many; d_gene: .; j_gene: TRBJ1-5; CDR3nt: TGTGCCAGCAGCTTTTTGCCAGATCAGCCCCAGCATTTT; CDR3aa: CASSFLPDQPQHF
v_gene: TRBV2; abundance: .; d_gene: .; j_gene: TRBJ1-1; CDR3nt: TGTGCCAGCATTGGGGAATCCACTGAAGCTTTCTTT; CDR3aa: CASIGESTEAFF
v_gene: TRBV3-1; abundance: many; d_gene: .; j_gene: TRBJ1-2; CDR3nt: TGTGCCAGCAGCCGAGATTCGTGGGGCTACACCTTC; CDR3aa: CASSRDSWGYTF
v_gene: TRBV12-3/TRBV12-4; abundance: few; d_gene: .; j_gene: TRBJ1-1; CDR3nt: TGTGCCAGCAGTTTAGTCGGCGAGGTAGCTTTCTTT; CDR3aa: CASSLVGEVAFF
v_gene: TRBV7-9; abundance: .; d_gene: TRBD1; j_gene: TRBJ2-7; CDR3nt: TGTGCCAGCAGTAAATGGACAGGCGACTCCTACGAGCAGTACTTC; CDR3aa: CASSKWTGDSYEQYF